This record concerns one TCR beta chain sequence. Its specificity is unknown. This specimen belongs to a study of T cells in Graves' hyperthyroidism and ophthalmopathy. Clinical symptoms, serum thyroxine, TRAb, thyroid ultrasound and orbital computed tomography established diagnosis. TCR beta CDR3 regions were amplified from RNA. The HTBI primer set drove a first-round RT-PCR of the TCR CDR3. TCRdb reanalysed the multiplex PCR reads using MiXCR and keeps one entry per CDR3 protein. In the table there are around 620,000 distinct CDR3 sequences, approximately 44% of which are singletons. Study-wide findings and caveats: Stable hyperthyroidism was separated from ophthalmopathy by a model based on 13 V-J features. Median prediction lead before ophthalmopathy onset was 6.5 months with the model. Most thyroid clonotypes that were expanded above 0.001 also turned up in blood.

V lost 6 bases and J 0 bases, leaving 12 bases between the germline ends. The CDR3 is made up of 14 amino acids. Germline lookup yields CDR1 DFQATT and CDR2 SNEGSKA (reference sequence). Sequencing was carried out using peripheral blood or thyroid tissue (not recorded which). The TCR was taken from an adult woman with Graves' disease, either hyperthyroidism or ophthalmopathy (not recorded which). The chain is built from TRBV20-1 and TRBJ1-5; D is undetermined. In DNA, the CDR3 is TGCAGTGCCAGCAGTTACAATAGCAATCAGCCCCAGCATTTT. Its translation is CSASSYNSNQPQHF.